Shown below are 9 T cell receptor beta chains from a single sample sequenced in a study of T cell responses to AZD1222 COVID-19 vaccine. The method was immunoSEQ multiplex PCR; TCRdb's version includes in-frame clones alone and lacks a portion of them. The sample includes 150,000 to 200,000 clones, around 94% of them seen just once. Sequences were derived from peripheral blood, sampled on day 0 of AZD1222 vaccination. The source of these receptors is an adult in good health.

The chain joins TRBV6-5 to TRBJ1-2; D not resolved. CDR1 and CDR2 from the germline V gene are MNHEY and SVGAGI. This CDR3 is built from 14 residues. V gave up 3 bases and J gave up 2 bases, with 10 bases separating them. The CDR3 sequence: CASSYRSQNYGYTF. The CDR3 coding sequence is TGTGCCAGCAGTTATAGGAGTCAGAACTATGGCTACACCTTC.

J is TRBJ2-3 and V is TRBV6-5, with D possibly TRBD2 on 6 matching bases. The CDR3 totals 16 residues. Looked up from germline, CDR1 is MNHEY and CDR2 is SVGAGI. V was clipped by 0 bases and J by 2 bases, with 12 bases between them. CDR3 residues: CASSYSRDSLTDTQYF. In nucleotides, the CDR3 is TGTGCCAGCAGTTACTCGAGGGACTCCCTCACAGATACGCAGTATTTT.

The chain couples TRBV21-1 to TRBJ1-1; the table assigns TRBD1, which was not confirmed against the DNA. TRBV21-1 is termed a pseudogene. This CDR3 has 15 amino acids. The DNA for the CDR3 is TGTGCCAGCAGCGGTCACAGGGGGTTAATTCCTGAAGCTTTCTTT. Translating it yields CASSGHRGLIPEAFF.

The chain joins TRBV12-3 or TRBV12-4 to TRBJ1-1; D unresolved. This CDR3 is 13 amino acids long. The ends were cut back, 1 base at V and 10 bases at J, with 13 bases in the middle. The CDR3 sequence is CASSLGPQAVAFF. In DNA, the CDR3 is TGTGCCAGCAGTTTAGGCCCCCAGGCGGTAGCTTTCTTT.

This chain uses TRBV29-1 with TRBJ1-5; D remains unclear. This CDR3 comprises 12 residues. The V gene's germline CDR1 is SQVTM and CDR2 ANQGSEA. Deletions cut 4 bases from V and 5 bases from J, with 9 bases between. CDR3 residues: CSVGGPDQPQHF. The CDR3 DNA follows: TGCAGCGTTGGGGGTCCCGATCAGCCCCAGCATTTT.

V usage is TRBV7-9 and J usage is TRBJ1-4; D uncertain. Trimming stripped 2 bases from V and 8 bases from J, with 9 bases between. The germline gives CDR1 SEHNR, CDR2 FQNEAQ (reference sequence). This CDR3 region has 13 residues. The CDR3: CASSLPLREKLFF. DNA for the CDR3: TGTGCCAGCAGCTTACCACTTAGGGAAAAACTGTTTTTT.

The chain is built from TRBV5-1 and TRBJ2-7, with TRBD2 matching 11 bases. The CDR3 has 14 residues. The V and J ends lost 4 bases and 5 bases, in that order; junction bases with no gene match: 5. Germline CDR1 and CDR2: SGHRS and YFSETQ. The CDR3 DNA reads TGCGCCAGCAGCCTGATAGCGGGAGGGCACGAGCAGTACTTC. Encoded protein: CASSLIAGGHEQYF.

This chain uses TRBV6-6 with TRBJ1-4; D is undetermined. The CDR3 runs 14 residues. V gave up 6 bases and J gave up 4 bases, with 12 bases separating them. The germline gives CDR1 MNHNY, CDR2 SVGAGI (reference sequence). The CDR3 sequence: CASRPGSHNEKLFF. CDR3 DNA: TGTGCCAGCAGACCCGGGTCGCATAATGAAAAACTGTTTTTT.

The chain is built from TRBV28 and TRBJ1-5, with TRBD1 as a possible D gene (5 bases). V was trimmed by 6 bases and J by 3 bases, leaving 9 bases between them. This CDR3 comprises 13 residues. CDR1 is MDHEN and CDR2 is SYDVKM in the germline V gene. The CDR3 nucleotides read TGTGCCAGCAGGAACAGGTTCAATCAGCCCCAGCATTTT. This encodes CASRNRFNQPQHF.